This passage covers 5 T cell receptor beta chains from one sample sequenced in a study of T cell responses to AZD1222 COVID-19 vaccine. The data were produced by immunoSEQ multiplex PCR, yet TCRdb's version contains in-frame clones alone and is incomplete. The sample records roughly 190,000 clones, approximately 90% being singletons. This sample comprised peripheral blood, obtained 28 days after the second AZD1222 dose. The receptors were gathered from an adult who received the AZD1222 COVID-19 vaccine.

The CDR3 coding sequence is TGTGCCAGCAGCGCCGGACTTGGCTACACCTTC. It translates to CASSAGLGYTF. This chain joins TRBV5-4 and TRBJ1-2; D remains unclear. Deletions cut 4 bases from V and 7 bases from J, with 8 bases between. The germline V gene has CDR1 SGHNT and CDR2 YYREEE (reference sequence). The CDR3 covers 11 residues.

The V and J genes are TRBV12-3 or TRBV12-4 and TRBJ2-2; D ambiguous. V lost 1 base, J lost 15 bases, and 9 bases lay in between. The CDR3 is 11 amino acids. CDR3 in DNA: TGTGCCAGCAGTTTAGGGATAGGAGTGTTTTTT. Its translation: CASSLGIGVFF.

The gene calls are TRBV2 and TRBJ2-7; D not resolved. V was cut by 4 bases and J by 2 bases, with 9 bases left in between. Per the germline V gene, CDR1 is SNHLY and CDR2 is FYNNEI. The CDR3 extends over 13 amino acids. This CDR3 reads CASSVSYAYEQYF. The CDR3 DNA reads as TGTGCCAGCAGTGTGTCCTACGCCTACGAGCAGTACTTC.

The chain recombines TRBV28 with TRBJ1-6, with D unresolved. The germline V and J ends were trimmed by 3 bases and 0 bases, with 9 bases remaining between them. The CDR3 length is 16 residues. The V gene's germline CDR1 is MDHEN and CDR2 SYDVKM. The CDR3 DNA follows: TGTGCCAGCAGTTTGACCTTGAGCTCCTATAATTCACCCCTCCACTTT. This sequence encodes CASSLTLSSYNSPLHF.

As to this clone: The same CDR3 also results from other DNA sequences found in this sample. CDR3: CASSYGQGEQYF. The CDR3 coding sequence is TGCGCCAGCAGCTACGGACAGGGCGAGCAGTACTTC. The chain employs TRBV5-1 and TRBJ2-7; 8 nucleotides align to TRBD1. The V segment lost 3 bases and the J segment 6 bases; nucleotides outside the gene matches: 2. Germline V gives CDR1 SGHRS, CDR2 YFSETQ. The CDR3 has 12 amino acids. Drawing the rest from reference TRBV5-1 and TRBJ2-7, the complete variable domain is KAGVTQTPRYLIKTRGQQVTLSCSPISGHRSVSWYQQTPGQGLQFLFEYFSETQRNKGNFPGRFSGRQFSNSRSEMNVSTLELGDSALYLCASSYGQGEQYFGPGTRLTVT.